The rows below give T cell receptor beta chains drawn from one sample of a study of blood T cells in healthy people across ages. MiXCR was run by TCRdb on the 5' RACE reads, yielding one entry per CDR3 protein. The sample includes some 1.1 million distinct CDR3 sequences, around two fifths of them seen just once. Sequencing was carried out using blood. These TCRs come from a man younger than 35 in good health. CDR3s include the opening cysteine and the closing phenylalanine or tryptophan. The D gene is left open where the match is weak. Rows may omit the clone size; those that give it use once, few, many or a size class.

-	few	TRBJ2-5	TRBV5-1	CASSLRGRKEETQYF	TGCGCCAGCAGCTTGCGTGGACGGAAAGAAGAGACCCAGTACTTC
-	-	TRBJ1-1	TRBV12-3/TRBV12-4	CASNPGNTEAFF	TGTGCCAGCAATCCGGGGAACACTGAAGCTTTCTTT
-	few	TRBJ1-4	TRBV6-5	CASSYGASNEKLFF	TGTGCCAGCAGTTACGGGGCCTCTAATGAAAAACTGTTTTTT
TRBD2	-	TRBJ2-3	TRBV11-2	CASSPLAGLSSTDTQYF	TGTGCCAGCAGTCCACTAGCGGGTCTTTCTAGCACAGATACGCAGTATTTT
-	few	TRBJ1-5	TRBV6-6	CASSYTDGRSNQPQHF	TGTGCCAGCAGTTACACCGATGGACGCAGCAATCAGCCCCAGCATTTT
-	-	TRBJ1-1	TRBV28	CASRMGGANTEAFF	TGTGCCAGCAGGATGGGGGGCGCGAACACTGAAGCTTTCTTT
TRBD1	-	TRBJ2-7	TRBV10-3	CAISEDGQGNEQYF	TGTGCCATCAGTGAGGACGGACAGGGCAACGAGCAGTACTTC
TRBD2	few	TRBJ2-1	TRBV20-1	CSARDRAGSSYNEQFF	TGCAGTGCTAGAGATAGAGCGGGGAGCTCCTACAATGAGCAGTTCTTC
-	few	TRBJ1-2	TRBV10-3	CAISGGTRSVGGYTF	TGTGCCATCAGTGGGGGGACGAGGTCGGTTGGAGGCTACACCTTC
TRBD2	-	TRBJ2-1	TRBV7-2	CASSLDLAGGTNEQFF	TGTGCCAGCAGCTTAGATCTAGCGGGGGGGACCAATGAGCAGTTCTTC
-	-	TRBJ1-2	TRBV30	CAWSQRGATVIYGYTF	TGTGCCTGGAGTCAGAGAGGGGCGACCGTGATTTATGGCTACACCTTC
-	-	TRBJ1-5	TRBV7-2	CASSFYRDSNQPQHF	TGTGCCAGCAGCTTCTACAGGGATAGCAATCAGCCCCAGCATTTT
-	-	TRBJ1-5	TRBV20-1	CSASRDPGKPQHF	TGCAGTGCCAGTCGGGACCCGGGGAAGCCCCAGCATTTT
-	-	TRBJ1-1	TRBV4-3	CASSQGVWGEAFF	TGCGCCAGCAGCCAAGGGGTGTGGGGTGAAGCTTTCTTT
TRBD1	many	TRBJ1-2	TRBV20-1	CSASPGQGASYGYTF	TGCAGTGCTAGTCCGGGACAGGGTGCTTCCTATGGCTACACCTTC
-	-	TRBJ2-7	TRBV7-9	CASSFPLSSYEQYF	TGTGCCAGCAGCTTTCCCCTGAGCTCCTACGAGCAGTACTTC
-	once	TRBJ1-2	TRBV29-1	CSVEGGTDGANTF	TGCAGCGTTGAAGGAGGGACGGACGGAGCCAACACCTTC
TRBD2	-	TRBJ2-5	TRBV20-1	CSAREREWYQETQYF	TGCAGTGCTAGAGAGCGGGAGTGGTACCAAGAGACCCAGTACTTC
TRBD1	-	TRBJ1-4	TRBV7-9	CASSDFTGGNEKLFF	TGTGCCAGCAGCGATTTTACAGGGGGCAATGAAAAACTGTTTTTT
TRBD2	once	TRBJ2-5	TRBV7-2	CASSVRLADYLNEQYF	TGTGCCAGCAGCGTCCGACTAGCCGACTACCTCAATGAGCAGTACTTC
-	many	TRBJ1-5	TRBV4-1	CASSQNWVNQPQHF	TGCGCCAGCAGCCAAAACTGGGTCAATCAGCCCCAGCATTTT
TRBD2	-	TRBJ2-5	TRBV7-8	CASSLGLAETKETQYF	TGTGCCAGCAGCCTAGGACTAGCGGAGACTAAAGAGACCCAGTACTTC
-	few	TRBJ2-3	TRBV20-1	CSARGGRGGSTDTQYF	TGCAGTGCTAGGGGGGGGCGGGGAGGCAGCACAGATACGCAGTATTTT